The count of the clone carrying this T cell receptor beta chain is one. The antigen remains undetermined. Regarding time point: pre-treatment sample, taken before nivolumab and TIL therapy. Tumor tissue came from excised metastases, mostly pleural nodules or supraclavicular lymph nodes. Patients then received nivolumab; progressors got lymphodepletion, TIL and IL-2. These data originate in a study of TIL therapy for anti-PD-1-resistant metastatic lung cancer. Across the whole study: Tumors had a median PD-L1 proportion score of 4.5% to 7%.

The libraries were made with immunoSEQ v3. TCRdb's table, derived via immunoSEQ multiplex PCR, lists solely in-frame clones and lacks some. The profile shows more than 9,500 clones, 58% of them singletons. Study-wide points: Many TIL product clones were absent from baseline tumor, suggesting clonal contraction. Compared with baseline intratumoral T cells, expanded TIL cultures were more clonal and less diverse (roughly 6.5% vs 31%).

V was cut by 4 bases and J by 8 bases, with 14 bases left in between. This CDR3 has 13 residues. Germline lookup yields CDR1 LNHDA and CDR2 SQIVND (reference sequence). Sequences were derived from tumor tissue, sampled at baseline. The chain is built from TRBV19 and TRBJ1-2, with a possible D match to TRBD1 (6 bases). The sequence was collected from a person aged 25-79 years with non-small cell lung cancer. The CDR3 DNA reads TGTGCCAGTAGTAGAGGACAGAGTGCGGGCTACACCTTC. Translation: CASSRGQSAGYTF.